These 21 T cell receptor beta chains share one sample of origin, sequenced in a study of shared clonotypes between healthy human individuals. Produced via immunoSEQ multiplex PCR; TCRdb's table is partial and in-frame only. The data contain 2 million to 3 million clones, 93% of them seen just once; the ten biggest clones take up approximately 0.35%. The specimen sequenced was naive CD4+ T cells from PBMCs. Regarding subset: CD45RA+ positively selected. The source of these receptors is a man aged 18 to 29 in good health. Some clones in this sample may be carry-over from other donors' samples.

With regard to this clone: Additional DNA sequences in this sample encode the identical CDR3. The genes are TRBV7-2 and TRBJ1-1; no reliable D call. This CDR3 has 11 residues. V was pared by 1 base and J by 5 bases, with 2 bases between. From germline, CDR1 is SGHTA and CDR2 FQGNSA. The CDR3 bases are TGTGCCAGCAGCTTAGAGACTGAAGCTTTCTTT. It encodes CASSLETEAFF.

There are a few counts of this clone. The chain joins TRBV5-1 to TRBJ1-1; tentatively, D is TRBD1 (5 bases). The CDR3 is made up of 14 amino acids. CDR1 and CDR2 (germline): SGHRS, YFSETQ. The V gene lost 6 bases and the J gene lost 1 base, with 13 bases spanning the gap. The CDR3 nucleotides are TGCGCCAGCAAGGGGCAGGGAGAGAACACTGAAGCTTTCTTT. This translates into CASKGQGENTEAFF.

The rearrangement links TRBV30 to TRBJ1-2; the D is unclear. CDR1 GTSNPN and CDR2 SVGIG come from the germline V gene (reference sequence). The CDR3 spans 12 residues. Trimming took 2 bases from V and 9 from J, leaving 13 bases between them. This CDR3 reads CAWSTQAISYTF. The CDR3 nucleotides read TGTGCCTGGAGTACCCAGGCCATAAGCTACACCTTC.

The genes are TRBV5-4 and TRBJ2-5; D unresolved. This CDR3 region has 15 residues. V was clipped by 4 bases and J by 5 bases, with 18 bases between them. Germline V gene lookup returns CDR1 SGHNT and CDR2 YYREEE (reference sequence). This CDR3 reads CASSTTKGPRETQYF. The CDR3 DNA is TGTGCCAGCAGCACAACCAAGGGCCCCAGGGAGACCCAGTACTTC.

This chain's CDR3 is CAISESTDGEQYF. For the CDR3, the DNA is TGTGCCATCAGTGAGTCGACGGACGGCGAGCAGTACTTC. The V call is TRBV10-3, the J call TRBJ2-7; D is unclear. This CDR3 has 13 residues. V was cut by 0 bases and J by 6 bases, with 9 bases left in between. Germline V gene data show CDR1 as ENHRY and CDR2 as SYGVKD.

This clone was seen once. This chain connects TRBV4-2 to TRBJ2-5, with D maybe TRBD2 (6 bases). Trimming cost V 4 bases and J 3 bases, with 9 bases left between them. CDR3 size: 13 residues. Per germline, CDR1 LGHNA and CDR2 YNFKEQ. CDR3 protein: CASSPLAEETQYF. The CDR3 DNA follows: TGTGCCAGCAGCCCACTAGCTGAAGAGACCCAGTACTTC.

This chain joins TRBV10-1 and TRBJ1-1; 7 bases align to TRBD1. This CDR3 has 16 amino acids. The J segment lost 0 bases and the V segment lost 9 bases, leaving 13 bases of the junction unmatched. CDR1 is WNHNN, CDR2 SYGVQD, per germline (reference sequence). In DNA, the CDR3 is TGCGCCAGTGAGAAGAGGGGGCAACTAATGAACACTGAAGCTTTCTTT. Translated: CASEKRGQLMNTEAFF.

This chain uses TRBV28 with TRBJ2-7, with 9 bases aligning to TRBD1. Losses at the gene ends were 5 bases for V and 3 bases for J; bases not matched to a gene: 8. Germline lookup yields CDR1 MDHEN and CDR2 SYDVKM. CDR3 size: 15 residues. The CDR3 DNA follows: TGTGCCAGCAGTGAACGGGACAGGGACCACTACGAGCAGTACTTC. This codes for CASSERDRDHYEQYF.

The chain joins TRBV5-4 to TRBJ1-2, with TRBD1 as a possible D gene (6 bases). The V gene's germline CDR1 is SGHNT and CDR2 YYREEE (reference sequence). This CDR3 region has 14 residues. V was cut by 4 bases and J by 2 bases, with 12 bases left in between. The chain's CDR3 is CASSRGQQNYGYTF. Here the CDR3 DNA reads TGTGCCAGCAGCCGTGGACAGCAAAACTATGGCTACACCTTC. The whole variable domain, remainder taken from reference TRBV5-4 and TRBJ1-2, is ETGVTQSPTHLIKTRGQQVTLRCSSQSGHNTVSWYQQALGQGPQFIFQYYREEENGRGNFPPRFSGLQFPNYSSELNVNALELDDSALYLCASSRGQQNYGYTFGSGTRLTVV.

The chain has TRBV5-1 and TRBJ2-2; TRBD2 matches at 12 bases. This CDR3 is 17 amino acids long. Germline V gene sequence: CDR1 SGHRS, CDR2 YFSETQ. The V gene end was trimmed by 6 bases and the J gene end by 4 bases; junction bases not matched to a gene: 10. The CDR3: CASKVLAGGPGTGELFF. Written as DNA, the CDR3 is TGCGCCAGCAAGGTTCTAGCGGGAGGGCCGGGCACCGGGGAGCTGTTTTTT.

The gene calls are TRBV5-4 and TRBJ2-5, with 9 bases aligning to TRBD1. Unmatched junction bases numbered 12, after V lost 4 bases and J lost 2 bases. This CDR3 spans 17 amino acids. Germline V gives CDR1 SGHNT, CDR2 YYREEE (reference sequence). Here the CDR3 reads CASSTQQGARFQETQYF. The CDR3 DNA follows: TGTGCCAGCAGCACACAACAGGGGGCCCGTTTTCAAGAGACCCAGTACTTC.

As regards this clone: Other nucleotide sequences from this sample produce the same CDR3. This rearrangement joins TRBV18 to TRBJ1-5; D remains ambiguous. This CDR3 region has 14 residues. Germline values: CDR1 KGHSH, CDR2 LQKENI. Trimming took 3 bases from V and 1 from J, leaving 7 bases between them. The CDR3 DNA reads TGTGCCAGCTCACCCCTTTTCAGCAATCAGCCCCAGCATTTT. This codes for CASSPLFSNQPQHF.

The chain uses TRBV18 and TRBJ2-2; 13 positions agree with TRBD2. The V gene's germline CDR1 is KGHSH and CDR2 LQKENI. This CDR3 is 16 amino acids long. J lost 7 bases, V lost 3 bases, and 5 bases had no gene match. The CDR3 reads CASSPRTSGSGGELFF. CDR3 nucleotide sequence: TGTGCCAGCTCACCCCGGACTAGCGGGAGCGGCGGGGAGCTGTTTTTT.

This chain connects TRBV10-3 to TRBJ1-1, with a possible D match to TRBD1 (5 bases). The V end was cut by 3 bases, the J end by 5 bases, with 10 bases between. In germline, CDR1 is ENHRY, CDR2 SYGVKD. This CDR3 is 13 amino acids long. Here the CDR3 reads CAISDRAGTEAFF. The CDR3 DNA reads as TGTGCCATCAGTGACAGGGCCGGGACTGAAGCTTTCTTT.

This chain links TRBV7-9 with TRBJ2-1; D is perhaps TRBD2 (5 bases). The CDR3 sequence is 14 residues long. V lost 6 bases, J lost 8 bases, and 17 bases lay in between. Germline values: CDR1 SEHNR, CDR2 FQNEAQ (reference sequence). For the CDR3, the DNA is TGTGCCAGCAGTTTCCCCACAAGCGGCTATGAGCAGTTCTTC. This sequence encodes CASSFPTSGYEQFF.

The V gene is TRBV19, the J gene TRBJ1-4; D is ambiguous. The CDR3 is 15 amino acids. Trimming pared 3 bases from V and 5 bases from J, leaving 13 bases between. The germline gives CDR1 LNHDA, CDR2 SQIVND (reference sequence). CDR3 DNA: TGTGCCAGTAGTATTCGCTACGGAGCGAATGAAAAACTGTTTTTT. It translates to CASSIRYGANEKLFF.

V usage is TRBV19 and J usage is TRBJ1-5, with unresolved D. The V end lost 5 bases, the J end lost 7 bases, and 12 bases lay between the germline ends. CDR1 is LNHDA and CDR2 is SQIVND in the germline V gene (reference sequence). This CDR3 comprises 13 residues. CDR3: CASSGVPLQPQHF. In DNA form, the CDR3 reads TGTGCCAGTAGTGGGGTTCCCCTCCAGCCCCAGCATTTT.

This clone has only one observation. The chain combines TRBV5-4 with TRBJ2-1, with D uncertain. Trimming cost V 3 bases and J 10 bases, with 8 bases left between them. Germline V gene lookup returns CDR1 SGHNT and CDR2 YYREEE (reference sequence). There are 11 residues in the CDR3. The CDR3 nucleotides are TGTGCCAGCAGCTCTAACATCGAGCAGTTCTTC. Encoded protein: CASSSNIEQFF. Combining the CDR3 with reference TRBV5-4 and TRBJ2-1 gives the whole variable domain ETGVTQSPTHLIKTRGQQVTLRCSSQSGHNTVSWYQQALGQGPQFIFQYYREEENGRGNFPPRFSGLQFPNYSSELNVNALELDDSALYLCASSSNIEQFFGPGTRLTVL.

The rearrangement joins TRBV14 to TRBJ2-2, with TRBD2 identical over 7 bases. Germline CDR1 is SGHDN and CDR2 is FVKESK. V gave up 1 base and J gave up 4 bases; unmatched junction bases: 3. The CDR3 is made up of 15 amino acids. The CDR3 sequence: CASSQGLAGTGELFF. CDR3 coding DNA: TGTGCCAGCAGCCAAGGGTTAGCGGGCACCGGGGAGCTGTTTTTT.

This clone has a single count. This sequence joins TRBV28 and TRBJ1-2; tentative D call: TRBD1 (5 bases). V lost 7 bases, J lost 2 bases, and 20 bases lay in between. CDR1 is MDHEN and CDR2 is SYDVKM in the germline V gene. There are 16 residues in the CDR3. The CDR3, as DNA: TGTGCCAGCATCCTTGTGGGGCAGGGTCACAACTATGGCTACACCTTC. As protein: CASILVGQGHNYGYTF.

The table lists this clone with a few counts. The chain uses TRBV5-5 and TRBJ2-5, with a weak D call TRBD1 (6 bases). The CDR3 sequence is 14 residues long. V shed 1 base and J shed 4 bases, with 11 bases lying between them. CDR1 SGHKS and CDR2 YYEKEE come from the germline V gene (reference sequence). The CDR3 region is CASSLYGGLETQYF. The CDR3 bases are TGTGCCAGCAGCTTGTATGGGGGCCTAGAGACCCAGTACTTC.